In its sample, the clone carrying this T cell receptor (beta chain) was seen a few times. A TCRbeta library incorporating unique molecular identifiers was prepared. MiXCR, applied by TCRdb to the PCR reads, yields one record per CDR3 protein. The sample consists of about 500,000 distinct CDR3 sequences, less than 35% of them appearing once. Germline loops: CDR1 SGHNT, CDR2 YYREEE (reference sequence). The CDR3 extends over 15 amino acids. V dropped 0 bases and J dropped 4 bases, with 10 bases sitting between them. The sample comes from a study of T-cell reconstitution after alpha-beta-depleted transplantation in children.

The input for sequencing was PBMCs from the stem cell graft donor, taken from the stem cell graft. The V call is TRBV5-4, the J call TRBJ2-2; D is ambiguous. This sequence originates from a human donor who donated a stem cell graft to a child with aplastic anemia. CDR3 protein: CASSLDLVSTGELFF. CDR3 DNA sequence: TGTGCCAGCAGCTTGGATCTAGTGAGCACCGGGGAGCTGTTTTTT.